What follows is one T cell receptor (beta chain) and its context. No antigen is known for it. This entry comes from a study of T cell repertoires in cytomegalovirus infection. Overall study: An indication of both CMV infection and matching HLA type came from public TCR beta signatures.

V shed 1 base, J shed 2 bases, and the junction held 4 bases outside the gene matches. CDR1 is LNHNV, CDR2 YYDKDF, per germline (reference sequence). This CDR3 region has 15 residues. Using its own MiXCR run on the reads, TCRdb lists one record per CDR3 protein. The sample consists of about 450,000 distinct CDR3 sequences, roughly a third of them appearing once. Study results and caveats: HLA-C-restricted, CMV-specific TCR beta clonotypes were dominant ex vivo.

The gene calls are TRBV15 and TRBJ1-1; the match to TRBD1 covers 7 bases. The receptor was derived from a human donor in good health (CMV status not recorded). Some clones in this sample may be carry-over from other donors' samples. The sequencing input was PBMCs. Here the CDR3 DNA reads TGTGCCACCAGCAGAGGGACAGGTGACAACACTGAAGCTTTCTTT. This translates into CATSRGTGDNTEAFF.